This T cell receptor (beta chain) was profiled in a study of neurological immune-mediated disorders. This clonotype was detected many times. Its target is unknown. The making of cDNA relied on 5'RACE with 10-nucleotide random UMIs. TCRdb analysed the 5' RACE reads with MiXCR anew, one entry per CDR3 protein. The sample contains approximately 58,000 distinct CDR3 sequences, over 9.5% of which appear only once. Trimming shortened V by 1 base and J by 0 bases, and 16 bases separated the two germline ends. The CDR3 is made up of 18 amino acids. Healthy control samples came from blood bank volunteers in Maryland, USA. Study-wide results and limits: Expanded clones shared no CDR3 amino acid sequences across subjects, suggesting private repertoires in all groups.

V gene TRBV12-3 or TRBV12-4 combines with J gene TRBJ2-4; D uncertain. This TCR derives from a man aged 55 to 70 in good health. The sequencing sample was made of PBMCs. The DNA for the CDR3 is TGTGCCAGCAGTTTAGGGTTTGCTGGTAGATTAGCCAAAAACATTCAGTACTTC. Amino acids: CASSLGFAGRLAKNIQYF.